This TCR beta chain was found in a study of T cell repertoires in ileal Crohn's disease. Study as a whole: At postoperative colonoscopy, neoterminal ileum biopsies were taken as M6.

The sample's time point: neoterminal ileum biopsy at postoperative endoscopy, about 6 months after surgery. Included were adult ileal or ileocolonic Crohn's patients indicated for ileocolonic resection. The germline V gene has CDR1 SGHNT and CDR2 YYREEE (reference sequence). V lost 0 bases, J lost 2 bases, and 6 bases stayed unmatched. The CDR3 runs to 16 residues. Method: immunoSEQ multiplex PCR; TCRdb's copy keeps in-frame clones and lacks some. The repertoire includes about 59,000 clones, around 90% of them detected once, and roughly 2% sits in the top ten. The chain joins TRBV5-4 to TRBJ2-3, with 7 bases fitting TRBD2. This clonotype was sampled from an adult with Crohn's disease. Source material: ileal tissue. CDR3 sequence reads: CASSLGGRESTDTQYF. The DNA of the CDR3 is TGTGCCAGCAGCTTGGGGGGGAGGGAGTCCACAGATACGCAGTATTTT.